Sequencing of this T cell receptor (beta chain) was carried out in a study of T cells in Graves' hyperthyroidism and ophthalmopathy. This clonotype was recorded many times. Antigen specificity is unknown. Patients aged 18 to 65 had newly diagnosed hyperthyroidism of under 2 months' duration. Diagnoses used clinical symptoms, serum thyroxine and TRAb, thyroid ultrasound and orbital computed tomography. RNA transcripts provided the source from which TCR beta CDR3 regions were amplified. A first-round RT-PCR of the TCR CDR3 used the HTBI primer set. One entry per CDR3 protein, called by TCRdb with MiXCR from the multiplex PCR reads. In the table there are about 210,000 distinct CDR3 sequences, about a sixth of which are singletons. The CDR3 is 15 amino acids. The ends lost 0 bases at V and 2 bases at J; junction bases unmatched: 2. Whole-study results and caveats: A 13 V-J model separated ophthalmopathy from stable hyperthyroidism. Most clonotypes expanded in thyroid above 0.001 were likewise present in blood.

The chain uses TRBV12-3 or TRBV12-4 and TRBJ2-5; 8 bases are shared with TRBD2. The sample consisted of blood. The receptor's source is a man aged 50 or older with Graves' hyperthyroidism. DNA of the CDR3: TGTGCCAGCAGTTTAGCGGGGACTAGACAAGAGACCCAGTACTTC. Translating it yields CASSLAGTRQETQYF.